Following are 9 T cell receptor beta chains from one sample sequenced in a study of Graves' ophthalmopathy and Graves' hyperthyroidism. For repertoire sequencing, the TCR beta CDR3 regions were amplified from RNA transcripts. The authors performed first-round RT-PCR with HTBI primers and then a second-round multiplex PCR. TCRdb called the multiplex PCR reads again in MiXCR, with one record for every CDR3 protein. The data show about 480,000 distinct CDR3 sequences, with roughly an eighth seen just once and roughly 10% held by the top ten. Sequencing was done on a sample of blood. The receptors were gathered from a woman aged 30 to 39 with Graves' ophthalmopathy.

This clonotype occurred many times. The junction departs from the called germline gene at one end, perhaps through a read error. The chain is built from TRBV30 and TRBJ2-4; unclear D gene. Germline loops: CDR1 GTSNPN, CDR2 SVGIG (reference sequence). The CDR3 is 15 residues long. The CDR3, as DNA: TGTGCCTGGAGTAGACTGGGTGTAGGTAAAAACATTAAGTACTTC. Protein: CAWSRLGVGKNIKYF.

This clonotype was seen at least ten times. The chain carries TRBV6-5 and TRBJ1-6; D is unresolved. V dropped 4 bases and J dropped 8 bases, with 12 bases sitting between them. This CDR3 comprises 14 residues. CDR1 MNHEY and CDR2 SVGAGI come from the germline V gene. The CDR3 nucleotides are TGTGCCAGCAGTTCCGGGCCACGCCATTCACCCCTCCACTTT. This codes for CASSSGPRHSPLHF.

This clonotype has a count of ten or more. The chain employs TRBV7-9 and TRBJ1-1, with D maybe TRBD1 (5 bases). Germline loops: CDR1 SEHNR, CDR2 FQNEAQ (reference sequence). V was trimmed by 1 base and J by 1 base, leaving 13 bases between them. The CDR3 runs 16 residues. The CDR3 protein is CASSLELRGWNTEAFF. The CDR3 coding sequence is TGTGCCAGCAGCTTAGAGTTGCGGGGCTGGAACACTGAAGCTTTCTTT.

This clonotype has a handful of counts. This chain joins TRBV20-1 and TRBJ2-5, with TRBD2 as a possible D gene (6 bases). The CDR3 runs 15 residues. Per the germline V gene, CDR1 is DFQATT and CDR2 is SNEGSKA (reference sequence). V shed 5 bases and J shed 2 bases, with 18 bases lying between them. The CDR3 is CSAARGSGFQETQYF. CDR3 nucleotide sequence: TGCAGTGCTGCCCGGGGGAGCGGATTTCAAGAGACCCAGTACTTC.

This clonotype showed up many times. The chain combines TRBV29-1 with TRBJ1-2; possibly TRBD1 for D (5 bases). This CDR3 spans 13 amino acids. V was clipped by 5 bases and J by 4 bases, with 14 bases between them. The germline CDR1 and CDR2 sequences are SQVTM and ANQGSEA. CDR3 DNA sequence: TGCAGCGTTCCATCGGGGGAGGGCTATGGCTACACCTTC. Its translation is CSVPSGEGYGYTF.

This clonotype occurred many times. CDR3 in DNA: TGTGCCAGCAGTTACTCGTTTCCGGTCTATGGCTACACCTTC. It encodes CASSYSFPVYGYTF. This chain joins TRBV6-5 and TRBJ1-2; no clear D. The CDR3 runs 14 residues. Trimming took off 0 bases at V and 4 bases at J, with 9 bases between the two ends. Looked up from germline, CDR1 is MNHEY and CDR2 is SVGAGI.

This clonotype was recorded a few times. This chain joins TRBV7-9 and TRBJ2-5, with 11 bases aligning to TRBD1. The CDR3 sequence is 16 residues long. Germline lookup yields CDR1 SEHNR and CDR2 FQNEAQ (reference sequence). The J segment lost 3 bases and the V segment lost 1 base, leaving 4 bases of the junction unmatched. DNA of the CDR3: TGTGCCAGCAGCTTAGACCGGACAGGGGGCGAAGAGACCCAGTACTTC. Its translation is CASSLDRTGGEETQYF.

There are many counts of this clonotype. The rearrangement uses TRBV10-3 and TRBJ1-1; 7 bases agree with TRBD1. Germline V gene data show CDR1 as ENHRY and CDR2 as SYGVKD. V trimming: 6 bases; J trimming: 1 base; junction bases outside the gene matches: 5. CDR3 length: 14 residues. In DNA, the CDR3 is TGTGCCATCAGGACCGGGACAGAGAACACTGAAGCTTTCTTT. It translates to CAIRTGTENTEAFF.

This clonotype was recorded at least ten times. Mismatch with germline at one junction end may stem from a read error. The chain recombines TRBV14 with TRBJ1-2, with D possibly matching TRBD1 (6 bases). The CDR3 sequence is 14 residues long. The germline gives CDR1 SGHDN, CDR2 FVKESK. DNA of the CDR3: TGTGCCAGCAGCCAAGTAAACCAGGGGCGGAATTATCACTTC. Translation gives CASSQVNQGRNYHF.